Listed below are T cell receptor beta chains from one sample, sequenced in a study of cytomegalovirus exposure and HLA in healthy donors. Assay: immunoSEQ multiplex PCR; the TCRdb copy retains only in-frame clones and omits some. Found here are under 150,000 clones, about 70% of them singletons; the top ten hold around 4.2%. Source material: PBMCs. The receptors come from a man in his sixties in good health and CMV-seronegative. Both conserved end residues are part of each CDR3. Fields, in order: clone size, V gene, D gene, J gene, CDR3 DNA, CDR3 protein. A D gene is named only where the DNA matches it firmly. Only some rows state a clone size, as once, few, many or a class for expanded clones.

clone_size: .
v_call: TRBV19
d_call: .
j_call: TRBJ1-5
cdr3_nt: TGTGCCAGCCGATGGGCAGGGGACCCTCCATATAGCAATCAGCCCCAGCATTTT
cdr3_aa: CASRWAGDPPYSNQPQHF

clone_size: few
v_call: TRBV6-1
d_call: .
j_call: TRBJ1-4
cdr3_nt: TGTGCCAGCAGTGAGTCGAAGCGGGCAACTAATGAAAAACTGTTTTTT
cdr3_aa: CASSESKRATNEKLFF

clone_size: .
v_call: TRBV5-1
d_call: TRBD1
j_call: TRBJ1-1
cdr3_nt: TGCGCCAGCAGGCAGGGGGCTGTGAACACTGAAGCTTTCTTT
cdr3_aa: CASRQGAVNTEAFF

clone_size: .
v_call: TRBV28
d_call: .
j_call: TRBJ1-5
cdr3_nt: TGTGCCAGCAGTTCCCAGGGGTTGCCCCAGCATTTT
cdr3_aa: CASSSQGLPQHF

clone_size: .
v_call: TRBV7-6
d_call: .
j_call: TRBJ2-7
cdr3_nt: TGTGCCAGCAGCTTTGCGGCTGAAACCTACGAGCAGTACTTC
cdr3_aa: CASSFAAETYEQYF

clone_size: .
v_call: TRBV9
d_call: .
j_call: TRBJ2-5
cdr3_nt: TGTGCCAGCAGCGTAGGACAGATCCAAGAGACCCAGTACTTC
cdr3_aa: CASSVGQIQETQYF

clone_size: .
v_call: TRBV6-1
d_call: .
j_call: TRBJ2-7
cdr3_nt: TGTGCCAGCAGTCGATTAGTGGAGTCCTACGAGCAGTACTTC
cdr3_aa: CASSRLVESYEQYF

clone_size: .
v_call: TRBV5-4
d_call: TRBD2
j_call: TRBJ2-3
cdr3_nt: TGTGCCAGCAGTAAAGCGGGAGGGGTGACAGATACGCAGTATTTT
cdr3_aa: CASSKAGGVTDTQYF

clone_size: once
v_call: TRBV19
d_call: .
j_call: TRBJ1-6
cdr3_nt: TGTGCCAGTAGCACCGGGAAAGGGACTAGCGATAATTCACCCCTCCACTTT
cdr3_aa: CASSTGKGTSDNSPLHF

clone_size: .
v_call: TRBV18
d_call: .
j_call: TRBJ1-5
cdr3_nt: TGTGCCAGCTCACTTGAACAGAGAAATCAGCCCCAGCATTTT
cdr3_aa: CASSLEQRNQPQHF